This is a list of T cell receptor beta chains from one sample in a study of blood T cell repertoires in COVID-19. The data were produced by immunoSEQ multiplex PCR, yet TCRdb's version contains in-frame clones alone and is incomplete. The table includes around 140,000 clones, 80% to 90% detected once. Sequencing used peripheral blood. Receptors were obtained from a man between 18 and 35 years old with COVID-19, enrolled during active disease. CDR3s include the opening cysteine and the closing phenylalanine or tryptophan. The D gene is left open where the match is weak. Clone size is not always given. Where it is, it says once, few, many or a class for expanded clones.

- TRBJ2-7 TRBV28 - CASSLWFQGTHEQYF TGTGCCAGCAGTTTATGGTTTCAGGGGACGCACGAGCAGTACTTC
- TRBJ1-2 TRBV5-6 TRBD1 CASRLRGRHYGYTF TGTGCCAGCAGACTCAGGGGGCGACACTATGGCTACACCTTC
- TRBJ1-5 TRBV2 TRBD1 CASTLDRTNNQPQHF TGTGCCAGCACTCTGGACAGGACCAACAATCAGCCCCAGCATTTT
- TRBJ2-7 TRBV2 TRBD2 CASSEARSSGRNEQYF TGTGCCAGCAGTGAAGCGCGTAGTAGCGGGAGGAACGAGCAGTACTTC
- TRBJ2-7 TRBV28 TRBD1 CASSQTGPTYEQYF TGTGCCAGCAGTCAGACAGGGCCCACCTACGAGCAGTACTTC
- TRBJ2-7 TRBV6-5 - CASSYSRVTLYEQYF TGTGCCAGCAGTTACTCGAGGGTAACTCTATACGAGCAGTACTTC
once TRBJ2-1 TRBV28 TRBD2 CASSLSSGGPRDEQFF TGTGCCAGCAGCCTTTCGTCGGGGGGACCCAGGGATGAGCAGTTCTTC
- TRBJ2-1 TRBV28 - CASSPPDSLGDEQFF TGTGCCAGCAGTCCGCCGGATAGCCTCGGGGATGAGCAGTTCTTC
- TRBJ2-1 TRBV5-1 TRBD1 CASSLRGDRAYNEQFF TGCGCCAGCAGCTTAAGAGGGGACAGGGCCTACAATGAGCAGTTCTTC
once TRBJ2-2 TRBV29-1 TRBD1 CSVGTGGNTGELFF TGCAGCGTGGGGACAGGGGGGAACACCGGGGAGCTGTTTTTT
once TRBJ2-1 TRBV7-2 - CASSLTSASSYNEQFF TGTGCCAGCAGCTTGACTAGTGCGAGCTCCTACAATGAGCAGTTCTTC
- TRBJ2-7 TRBV9 - CASSPHPGITYEQYF TGTGCCAGCAGCCCCCACCCCGGGATAACCTACGAGCAGTACTTC
- TRBJ1-2 TRBV4-3 TRBD1 CASSPGSSIYRGSGDGYTF TGCGCCAGCAGCCCTGGGTCGTCCATTTACAGGGGCTCCGGAGATGGCTACACCTTC
- TRBJ2-1 TRBV7-8 TRBD2 CASVSGGTPNEQFF TGTGCCAGCGTTAGCGGGGGGACACCCAATGAGCAGTTCTTC
- TRBJ1-6 TRBV6-5 TRBD1 CASSSGTGPAPLHF TGTGCCAGCAGTTCCGGGACAGGCCCCGCACCCCTCCACTTT
- TRBJ2-5 TRBV11-2 TRBD2 CASSYGLAEIETQYF TGTGCCAGCAGCTATGGGCTAGCGGAGATAGAGACCCAGTACTTC
- TRBJ1-5 TRBV2 TRBD1 CASNPPGQGGQPQHF TGTGCCAGCAACCCTCCGGGACAGGGCGGTCAGCCCCAGCATTTT
- TRBJ1-5 TRBV30 - CAWSNRGNQPQHF TGTGCCTGGAGTAACAGGGGCAATCAGCCCCAGCATTTT
- TRBJ2-7 TRBV7-8 - CASSSWTAGEQYF TGTGCCAGCAGCTCCTGGACGGCGGGGGAGCAGTACTTC